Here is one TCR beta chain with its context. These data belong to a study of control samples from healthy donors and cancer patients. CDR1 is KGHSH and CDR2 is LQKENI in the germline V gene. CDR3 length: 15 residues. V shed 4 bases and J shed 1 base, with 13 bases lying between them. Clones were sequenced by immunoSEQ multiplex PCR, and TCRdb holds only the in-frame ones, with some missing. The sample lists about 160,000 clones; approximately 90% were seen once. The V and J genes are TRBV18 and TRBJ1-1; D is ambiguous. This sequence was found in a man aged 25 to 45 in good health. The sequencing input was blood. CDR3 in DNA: TGTGCCAGCTCACTGGGTGGCTTAAAGAACACTGAAGCTTTCTTT. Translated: CASSLGGLKNTEAFF.